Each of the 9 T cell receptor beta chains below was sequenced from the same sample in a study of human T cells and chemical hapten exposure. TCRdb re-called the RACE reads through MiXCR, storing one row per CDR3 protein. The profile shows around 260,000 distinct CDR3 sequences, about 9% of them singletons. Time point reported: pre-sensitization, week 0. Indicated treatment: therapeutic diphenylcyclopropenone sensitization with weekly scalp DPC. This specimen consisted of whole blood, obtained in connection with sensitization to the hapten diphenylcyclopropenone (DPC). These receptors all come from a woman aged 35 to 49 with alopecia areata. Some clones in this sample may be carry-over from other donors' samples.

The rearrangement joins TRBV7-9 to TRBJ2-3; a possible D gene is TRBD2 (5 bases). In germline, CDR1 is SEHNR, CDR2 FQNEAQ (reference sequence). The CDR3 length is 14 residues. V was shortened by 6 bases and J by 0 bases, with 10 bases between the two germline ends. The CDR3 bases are TGTGCCAGCAGGATTCGGGGTAGCACAGATACGCAGTATTTT. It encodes CASRIRGSTDTQYF.

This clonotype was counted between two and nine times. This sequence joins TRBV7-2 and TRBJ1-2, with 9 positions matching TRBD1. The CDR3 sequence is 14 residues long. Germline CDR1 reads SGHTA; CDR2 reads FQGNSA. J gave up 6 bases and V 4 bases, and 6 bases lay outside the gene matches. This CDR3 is CASSSGQGMNGYTF. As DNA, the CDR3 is TGTGCCAGCAGCTCAGGACAGGGGATGAATGGCTACACCTTC.

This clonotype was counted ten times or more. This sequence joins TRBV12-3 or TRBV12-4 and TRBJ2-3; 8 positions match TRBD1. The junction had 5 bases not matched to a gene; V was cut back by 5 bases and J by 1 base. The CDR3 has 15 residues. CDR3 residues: CASSRQGQGTDTQYF. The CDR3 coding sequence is TGTGCCAGCAGTAGGCAGGGACAGGGCACAGATACGCAGTATTTT.

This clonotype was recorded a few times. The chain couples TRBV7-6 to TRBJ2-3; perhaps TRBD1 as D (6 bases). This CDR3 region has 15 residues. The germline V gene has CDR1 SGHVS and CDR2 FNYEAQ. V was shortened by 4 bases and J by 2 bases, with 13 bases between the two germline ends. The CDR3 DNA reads TGTGCCAGCAGCTCCTGGGGGCGACTCACAGATACGCAGTATTTT. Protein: CASSSWGRLTDTQYF.

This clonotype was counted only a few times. Here the CDR3 reads CASSQGGQKKYF. The CDR3 region has the DNA TGTGCCAGCAGCCAAGGTGGACAGAAGAAGTATTTT. The rearrangement uses TRBV3-1 and TRBJ2-3; TRBD1 might be the D (6 bases). Germline CDR1 LGHDT, CDR2 YNNKEL (reference sequence). Trimming cost V 1 base and J 13 bases, with 12 bases left between them. CDR3 length equals 12 residues.

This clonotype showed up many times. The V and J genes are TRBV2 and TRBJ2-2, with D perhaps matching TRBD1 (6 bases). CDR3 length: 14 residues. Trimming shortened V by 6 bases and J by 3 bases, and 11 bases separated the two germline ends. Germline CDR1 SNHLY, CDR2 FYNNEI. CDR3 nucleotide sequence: TGTGCCAGCAGATATACAGGGTACACCGGGGAGCTGTTTTTT. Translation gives CASRYTGYTGELFF.

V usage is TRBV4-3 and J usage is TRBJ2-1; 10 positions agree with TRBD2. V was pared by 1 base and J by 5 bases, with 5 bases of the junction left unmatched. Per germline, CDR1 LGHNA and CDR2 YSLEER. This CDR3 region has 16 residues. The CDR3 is CASSQGTSGRDNEQFF. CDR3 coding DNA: TGCGCCAGCAGCCAAGGAACCAGCGGGAGGGACAATGAGCAGTTCTTC.

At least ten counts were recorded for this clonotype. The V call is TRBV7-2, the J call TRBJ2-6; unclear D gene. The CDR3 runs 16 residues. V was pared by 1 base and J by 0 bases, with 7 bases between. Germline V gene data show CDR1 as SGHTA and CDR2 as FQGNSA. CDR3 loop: CASSLVASSGANVLTF. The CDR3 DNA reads TGTGCCAGCAGCTTAGTGGCAAGCTCTGGGGCCAACGTCCTGACTTTC.

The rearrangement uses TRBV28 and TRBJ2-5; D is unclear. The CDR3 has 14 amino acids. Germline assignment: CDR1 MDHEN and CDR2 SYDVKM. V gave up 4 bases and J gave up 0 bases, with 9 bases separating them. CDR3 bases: TGTGCCAGCAGTTCTGGAGCGCACCAAGAGACCCAGTACTTC. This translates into CASSSGAHQETQYF.